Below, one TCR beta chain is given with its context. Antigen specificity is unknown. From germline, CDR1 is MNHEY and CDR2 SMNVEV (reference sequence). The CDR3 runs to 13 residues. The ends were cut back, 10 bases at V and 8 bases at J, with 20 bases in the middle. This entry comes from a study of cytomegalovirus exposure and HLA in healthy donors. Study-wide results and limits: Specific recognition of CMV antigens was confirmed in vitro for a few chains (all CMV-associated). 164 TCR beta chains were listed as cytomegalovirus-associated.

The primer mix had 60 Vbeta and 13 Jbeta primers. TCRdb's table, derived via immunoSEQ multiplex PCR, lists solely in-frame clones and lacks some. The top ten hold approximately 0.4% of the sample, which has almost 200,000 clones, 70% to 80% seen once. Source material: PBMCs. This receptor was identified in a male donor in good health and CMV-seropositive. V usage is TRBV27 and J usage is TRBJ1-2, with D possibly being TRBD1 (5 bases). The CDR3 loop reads CATKGVTGGGYTF. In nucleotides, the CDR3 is TGTGCCACAAAAGGGGTGACCGGGGGAGGCTACACCTTC.